This T cell receptor beta chain was profiled in a study of TIL therapy for anti-PD-1-resistant metastatic lung cancer. Study-wide context: Tumors had a median PD-L1 proportion score of roughly 5.7%. Tumors carried a median about 1.6 non-synonymous mutations per megabase.

The CDR3 totals 15 residues. The germline CDR1 and CDR2 sequences are MNHEY and SVGAGI. The trim removed 6 bases at V and 4 bases at J, leaving 10 bases unmatched. The immunoSEQ assay was v3. Survey-level samples got approximately 1.8 million read pairs; deep-level samples got about 4.5-6.5 million. Profiled with immunoSEQ multiplex PCR; TCRdb holds only in-frame clones, not every one. Of approximately 23,000 clones listed, approximately 63% are singletons. Noted time point: pre-treatment sample, taken before nivolumab and TIL therapy. The tumor samples were excised metastases, mostly pleural nodules or supraclavicular lymph nodes.

The starting material was tumor tissue, obtained at baseline. The origin of this receptor is a woman aged 30 to 85 with non-small cell lung cancer. The chain links TRBV6-5 to TRBJ2-7, with 9 bases identical to TRBD2. This chain's CDR3 is CASRCIAGVAYEQYF. The CDR3, as DNA: TGTGCCAGCAGATGCATAGCGGGAGTTGCATACGAGCAGTACTTC.